One sample yielded the 28 T cell receptor beta chains listed below, sequenced in a study of vaccination and CD4 T cells after COVID-19. The Oncomine TCR Beta short-read assay was what sequenced the DNA obtained from cultured CD4+ T cells. TCRdb reprocessed the PCR reads via MiXCR and lists one record per CDR3 protein. Altogether 14,000 to 15,000 distinct CDR3 sequences are present, just under 45% being singletons, with the ten largest covering about 8%. Treatment given: roughly nine-day PBMC culture with coronavirus spike peptide pools or control peptides (ViraFEST assay). These receptors are not linked to any known antigen. Source material: CD4+ T cells from blood, cultured in vitro. Source of these receptors: a human donor who had recovered from COVID-19.

This clonotype was detected a few times. The DNA of the CDR3 is TGCAGTGCTAGATCCCCGGCGGGGACTGAAGCTTTCTTT. This codes for CSARSPAGTEAFF. The chain links TRBV20-1 to TRBJ1-1; D is unresolved. This CDR3 spans 13 amino acids. Germline CDR1 DFQATT, CDR2 SNEGSKA (reference sequence). V lost 2 bases to trimming and J lost 5 bases, with 12 bases between them.

This clonotype has a handful of counts. The genes are TRBV7-2 and TRBJ1-5; D is uncertain. Germline CDR1 reads SGHTA; CDR2 reads FQGNSA. This CDR3 is built from 13 residues. V lost 5 bases and J 7 bases, leaving 12 bases between the germline ends. This CDR3 reads CASSPARQQPQHF. In DNA form, the CDR3 reads TGTGCCAGCAGCCCAGCTAGGCAACAGCCCCAGCATTTT. The full variable domain, its missing parts supplied by reference TRBV7-2 and TRBJ1-5, is GAGVSQSPSNKVTEKGKDVELRCDPISGHTALYWYRQSLGQGLEFLIYFQGNSAPDKSGLPSDRFSAERTGGSVSTLTIQRTQQEDSAVYLCASSPARQQPQHFGDGTRLSIL.

The chain joins TRBV6-4 to TRBJ2-2; the match to TRBD1 covers 8 bases. J was trimmed by 4 bases and V by 2 bases; bases with no gene match: 0. Germline CDR1 MRHNA, CDR2 SNTAGT. The CDR3 consists of 14 residues. The CDR3 nucleotides are TGTGCCAGCAGTGACACAGGGGGCACCGGGGAGCTGTTTTTT. This sequence encodes CASSDTGGTGELFF.

The chain has TRBV7-8 and TRBJ2-3; 10 bases match TRBD1. This CDR3 comprises 14 residues. Germline CDR1 SGHVS, CDR2 FQNEAQ. Trimming removed 4 bases from V and 3 bases from J; junction bases left unmatched: 1. CDR3 amino acids: CASSSGQGTDTQYF. DNA of the CDR3: TGTGCCAGCAGCTCGGGACAGGGGACAGATACGCAGTATTTT.

V usage is TRBV6-1 and J usage is TRBJ2-7; no reliable D call. The CDR3 covers 12 residues. Trimming took off 6 bases at V and 3 bases at J, with 9 bases between the two ends. The germline V gene encodes CDR1 MNHNS and CDR2 SASEGT. For the CDR3, the DNA is TGTGCCAGCAGCAAGATACGCTACGAGCAGTACTTC. As protein: CASSKIRYEQYF.

This chain links TRBV20-1 with TRBJ1-1, with TRBD1 matching 8 bases. This CDR3 is 11 amino acids long. V lost 5 bases to trimming and J lost 9 bases; unmatched junction nucleotides: 5. Germline CDR1 and CDR2: DFQATT and SNEGSKA (reference sequence). This chain's CDR3 is CSAARTGQAFF. The CDR3 bases are TGCAGTGCTGCAAGGACAGGGCAAGCTTTCTTT.

The table lists this clonotype with a few counts. The chain uses TRBV20-1 and TRBJ1-2; 11 bases map to TRBD1. Germline V gene data show CDR1 as DFQATT and CDR2 as SNEGSKA (reference sequence). The junction had 3 bases not matched to a gene; V was cut back by 3 bases and J by 6 bases. This CDR3 region has 13 residues. The CDR3 bases are TGCAGTGCTAGCTCGGGACAGGGGGATGGCTACACCTTC. This encodes CSASSGQGDGYTF.

This chain links TRBV7-2 with TRBJ2-3, with D unresolved. This CDR3 spans 13 amino acids. Trimming left V 8 bases short and J 1 base short, with 10 bases between. Germline V gene sequence: CDR1 SGHTA, CDR2 FQGNSA. This CDR3 reads CASYAFRTDTQYF. The CDR3 DNA is TGTGCCAGCTATGCTTTTCGCACAGATACGCAGTATTTT. Together with reference TRBV7-2 and TRBJ2-3, the CDR3 gives the full variable domain: GAGVSQSPSNKVTEKGKDVELRCDPISGHTALYWYRQSLGQGLEFLIYFQGNSAPDKSGLPSDRFSAERTGGSVSTLTIQRTQQEDSAVYLCASYAFRTDTQYFGPGTRLTVL.

This clonotype was seen a handful of times. This rearrangement joins TRBV7-2 to TRBJ2-2, with D hard to call. The length of the CDR3 is 15 residues. CDR1 SGHTA and CDR2 FQGNSA come from the germline V gene. V was trimmed by 0 bases and J by 1 base, leaving 6 bases between them. The CDR3, as DNA: TGTGCCAGCAGCTTAGCTTTGGGGAACACCGGGGAGCTGTTTTTT. It specifies CASSLALGNTGELFF.

The chain combines TRBV19 with TRBJ1-2; D gene ambiguous. The V and J ends lost 7 bases and 4 bases respectively, with 13 bases between them. The CDR3 has 13 amino acids. Germline CDR1 reads LNHDA; CDR2 reads SQIVND (reference sequence). The CDR3 DNA follows: TGTGCCAGTATCCAGACGGAAGCCTATGGCTACACCTTC. Translating gives CASIQTEAYGYTF.

V gene TRBV25-1 combines with J gene TRBJ2-3; D remains ambiguous. The CDR3 covers 16 residues. Germline lookup yields CDR1 MGHDK and CDR2 SYGVNS. V was pared by 2 bases and J by 0 bases, with 12 bases between. The CDR3 nucleotides read TGTGCCAGCAGTGAAGGCATCGTATCTAGCACAGATACGCAGTATTTT. As protein: CASSEGIVSSTDTQYF.

The chain combines TRBV20-1 with TRBJ1-6; TRBD1 matches 7 bases. Germline loops: CDR1 DFQATT, CDR2 SNEGSKA (reference sequence). The CDR3 covers 20 residues. V was clipped by 2 bases and J by 0 bases; unmatched bases: 16. The CDR3 here is CSARRKGGTGLSSYNSPLHF. For the CDR3, the DNA is TGCAGTGCTAGAAGGAAAGGGGGCACAGGTCTCAGCTCCTATAATTCACCCCTCCACTTT.

This clonotype was observed a few times. This chain uses TRBV6-4 with TRBJ2-1; 7 nucleotides match TRBD2. Trimming cost V 2 bases and J 5 bases; bases outside gene matches: 6. The CDR3 consists of 15 residues. Per the germline V gene, CDR1 is MRHNA and CDR2 is SNTAGT. The DNA for the CDR3 is TGTGCCAGCAGTGACGAGGCGGGAGCCGACAATGAGCAGTTCTTC. It encodes CASSDEAGADNEQFF.

J is TRBJ1-1 and V is TRBV25-1; D may be TRBD1 (5 bases). The CDR3 runs 14 residues. The V end was cut by 7 bases, the J end by 1 base, with 13 bases between. Germline V gives CDR1 MGHDK, CDR2 SYGVNS. The chain's CDR3 is CASMLGGWNTEAFF. The DNA for the CDR3 is TGTGCCAGCATGTTGGGGGGGTGGAACACTGAAGCTTTCTTT.

This clonotype has just a few counts. The chain carries TRBV24-1 and TRBJ1-2; TRBD1 might be the D (6 bases). This CDR3 contains 14 residues. V was pared by 3 bases and J by 4 bases, with 11 bases between. CDR1 is KGHDR, CDR2 SFDVKD, per germline. The CDR3 protein is CATSDDGQPYGYTF. The CDR3 coding sequence is TGTGCCACCAGTGATGATGGACAGCCCTATGGCTACACCTTC.

V gene TRBV6-1 combines with J gene TRBJ1-2, with 8 bases lining up with TRBD1. J gave up 4 bases and V 2 bases, and 12 bases lay outside the gene matches. This CDR3 is built from 17 residues. The germline CDR1 and CDR2 sequences are MNHNS and SASEGT. CDR3 sequence (DNA): TGTGCCAGCAGTGAATATGGGCCATTGGACAGGGTCTATGGCTACACCTTC. Translation gives CASSEYGPLDRVYGYTF.

The J gene is TRBJ2-1, the V gene TRBV7-8; D is uncertain. V shed 1 base and J shed 8 bases, with 9 bases lying between them. The germline CDR1 and CDR2 sequences are SGHVS and FQNEAQ. The CDR3 spans 13 residues. DNA of the CDR3: TGTGCCAGCAGCTTAGGTTCGGAGTATGAGCAGTTCTTC. Encoded protein: CASSLGSEYEQFF.

V usage is TRBV7-2 and J usage is TRBJ2-7; the match to TRBD1 covers 8 bases. Trimming at V came to 5 bases and at J to 3 bases, leaving 6 bases not matched to a gene. The CDR3 has 14 amino acids. The germline V gene has CDR1 SGHTA and CDR2 FQGNSA. The CDR3 DNA reads TGTGCCAGCAGCCCAATCGACAGGGGCTACGAGCAGTACTTC. This gives the protein CASSPIDRGYEQYF.

This sequence joins TRBV20-1 and TRBJ1-2; 7 nucleotides align to TRBD1. Germline loops: CDR1 DFQATT, CDR2 SNEGSKA (reference sequence). This CDR3 is built from 12 residues. V dropped 8 bases and J dropped 5; count of bases not matched to a gene: 8. Written as DNA, the CDR3 is TGCAGTTCCCCCGAGACAGGGTATGGCTACACCTTC. This codes for CSSPETGYGYTF.

The V gene is TRBV6-1, the J gene TRBJ1-2; TRBD1 aligns across 8 bases. V trimming: 6 bases; J trimming: 12 bases; junction bases outside the gene matches: 9. CDR3 length: 12 residues. Germline V gene data show CDR1 as MNHNS and CDR2 as SASEGT. Here the CDR3 DNA reads TGTGCCAGCAGCACCGGGACAGGCTTGAACACCTTC. This encodes CASSTGTGLNTF.

Only a few counts were recorded for this clonotype. V gene TRBV7-2 combines with J gene TRBJ2-1, with 7 bases fitting TRBD2. J lost 4 bases, V lost 6 bases, and 9 bases had no gene match. The CDR3 runs 15 residues. Germline CDR1 reads SGHTA; CDR2 reads FQGNSA. CDR3 sequence reads: CASSVGTTRYNEQFF. In DNA form, the CDR3 reads TGTGCCAGCAGTGTTGGGACTACCAGGTACAATGAGCAGTTCTTC.

This sequence joins TRBV27 and TRBJ2-7, with D hard to call. Germline V lookup: CDR1 MNHEY, CDR2 SMNVEV (reference sequence). Trimming took 6 bases from V and 1 from J, leaving 16 bases between them. The CDR3 is made up of 15 amino acids. This chain's CDR3 is CASRVRCPVSYEQYF. In DNA, the CDR3 is TGTGCCAGCAGGGTACGGTGCCCGGTTTCCTACGAGCAGTACTTC.

The rearrangement links TRBV7-9 to TRBJ2-3; D unresolved. CDR1 and CDR2 (germline): SEHNR, FQNEAQ (reference sequence). Trimming cost V 1 base and J 3 bases, with 5 bases left between them. The CDR3 extends over 13 amino acids. The CDR3 nucleotides read TGTGCCAGCAGCTTAGGCTGGACAGATACGCAGTATTTT. It yields the protein CASSLGWTDTQYF.

This sequence joins TRBV30 and TRBJ1-2; TRBD1 agrees at 9 bases. CDR1 and CDR2 from the germline V gene are GTSNPN and SVGIG (reference sequence). The junction had 14 bases not matched to a gene; V was cut back by 3 bases and J by 6 bases. This CDR3 has 16 amino acids. The CDR3 loop is CAWRPIRDRVTNGYTF. For the CDR3, the DNA is TGTGCCTGGAGGCCGATCAGGGACAGGGTCACTAATGGCTACACCTTC.

V is TRBV7-8 and J is TRBJ2-2; D gene unclear. The CDR3 runs 11 residues. V was cut by 5 bases and J by 4 bases, with 2 bases left in between. CDR1 and CDR2 (germline): SGHVS, FQNEAQ. The CDR3 region is CASSPTGELFF. CDR3 DNA: TGTGCCAGCAGCCCCACCGGGGAGCTGTTTTTT.

This chain links TRBV19 with TRBJ1-1; D not certain. Germline V lookup: CDR1 LNHDA, CDR2 SQIVND (reference sequence). This CDR3 is 13 amino acids long. Trimming pared 0 bases from V and 5 bases from J, leaving 7 bases between. The CDR3 protein is CASSIEAETEAFF. CDR3 nucleotide sequence: TGTGCCAGTAGTATAGAAGCGGAGACTGAAGCTTTCTTT.

V and J are TRBV6-1 and TRBJ2-5, with 7 nucleotides matching TRBD2. CDR1 and CDR2 from the germline V gene are MNHNS and SASEGT. The V segment lost 1 base and the J segment 5 bases; nucleotides outside the gene matches: 7. The CDR3 sequence is 15 residues long. The CDR3 DNA follows: TGTGCCAGCAGTGAAGGAGGGAGGGAATGGGAGACCCAGTACTTC. Its protein is CASSEGGREWETQYF.

V is TRBV18 and J is TRBJ1-5, with 7 positions matching TRBD1. Germline V gene data show CDR1 as KGHSH and CDR2 as LQKENI. The CDR3 loop spans 13 amino acids. The trim removed 5 bases at V and 5 bases at J, leaving 3 bases unmatched. The CDR3 nucleotides read TGTGCCAGCTCATCTACAGGGGATCAGCCCCAGCATTTT. The encoded protein is CASSSTGDQPQHF. Looking up the rest from reference TRBV18 and TRBJ1-5 gives the full variable domain: NAGVMQNPRHLVRRRGQEARLRCSPMKGHSHVYWYRQLPEEGLKFMVYLQKENIIDESGMPKERFSAEFPKEGPSILRIQQVVRGDSAAYFCASSSTGDQPQHFGDGTRLSIL.